This passage covers 13 T cell receptor beta chains from one sample sequenced in a study of blood T cell repertoires in COVID-19. Only in-frame clones appear in the TCRdb table, and some are missing; sequencing was by immunoSEQ multiplex PCR. Among under 300,000 clones, 82% were seen once, and the ten largest hold roughly an eighth. Sequences were obtained from peripheral blood. The receptors shown here come from a woman aged 60-75 years with active or convalescent COVID-19.

J is TRBJ1-4 and V is TRBV11-2, with D perhaps matching TRBD1 (5 bases). Trimming removed 0 bases from V and 14 bases from J, with 19 bases in between. The CDR3 covers 15 residues. CDR1 and CDR2 (germline): SGHAT, FQNNGV. In DNA, the CDR3 is TGTGCCAGCAGCTTAGATCCGGTAATCCGAAAGGGGCTGTTTTTT. Translated, it gives CASSLDPVIRKGLFF. Complete variable domain (other parts from reference TRBV11-2 and TRBJ1-4): EAGVAQSPRYKIIEKRQSVAFWCNPISGHATLYWYQQILGQGPKLLIQFQNNGVVDDSQLPKDRFSAERLKGVDSTLKIQPAKLEDSAVYLCASSLDPVIRKGLFFGSGTQLSVL.

CDR3 amino acids: CASSGQGMADTQYF. CDR3 nucleotide sequence: TGTGCCAGCAGTGGGCAGGGGATGGCAGATACGCAGTATTTT. The rearrangement uses TRBV5-6 and TRBJ2-3, with D possibly being TRBD1 (6 bases). CDR3 size: 14 residues. The germline V gene encodes CDR1 SGHDT and CDR2 YYEEEE. With 5 bases removed from V and 4 bases from J, the gap between germline ends came to 14 bases. Full variable domain (missing parts from reference TRBV5-6 and TRBJ2-3): DAGVTQSPTHLIKTRGQQVTLRCSPKSGHDTVSWYQQALGQGPQFIFQYYEEEERQRGNFPDRFSGHQFPNYSSELNVNALLLGDSALYLCASSGQGMADTQYFGPGTRLTVL.

The chain links TRBV28 to TRBJ1-1, with TRBD1 matching over 10 bases. This CDR3 spans 18 amino acids. With 1 base clipped from V and 4 bases from J, the junction kept 12 bases outside the gene matches. Germline values: CDR1 MDHEN, CDR2 SYDVKM. CDR3 sequence reads: CASSLSTRTGGRGTEAFF. The CDR3 DNA follows: TGTGCCAGCAGTTTATCGACCCGGACAGGGGGACGGGGCACTGAAGCTTTCTTT.

This clone has more than one count but fewer than ten. V gene TRBV6-2 or TRBV6-3 combines with J gene TRBJ2-7; TRBD1 matches 7 bases. V shed 5 bases, J shed 9 bases, and the junction held 10 bases outside the gene matches. In germline, CDR1 is MNHEY, CDR2 SVGEGT. This CDR3 spans 13 amino acids. CDR3 loop: CASSETGLKAQYF. DNA for the CDR3: TGTGCCAGCAGTGAGACAGGGTTGAAGGCGCAGTACTTC.

V gene TRBV15 combines with J gene TRBJ1-1; 8 nucleotides line up with TRBD1. Looked up from germline, CDR1 is LNHNV and CDR2 is YYDKDF (reference sequence). V shed 2 bases and J 1 base; nucleotides not matched to a gene: 6. The CDR3 contains 16 residues. CDR3: CATSRHRGQANTEAFF. DNA for the CDR3: TGTGCCACCAGCAGACACCGGGGACAGGCGAACACTGAAGCTTTCTTT. Variable domain in full (rest from reference TRBV15 and TRBJ1-1): DAMVIQNPRYQVTQFGKPVTLSCSQTLNHNVMYWYQQKSSQAPKLLFHYYDKDFNNEADTPDNFQSRRPNTSFCFLDIRSPGLGDTAMYLCATSRHRGQANTEAFFGQGTRLTVV.

In its sample, this clone was seen once. The chain carries TRBV3-1 (or the pseudogene TRBV3-2) and TRBJ2-7; D not certain. V was shortened by 4 bases and J by 2 bases, with 12 bases between the two germline ends. Looked up from germline, CDR1 is LGHDT and CDR2 is YNNKEL (reference sequence). The CDR3 is 14 residues long. Written as DNA, the CDR3 is TGTGCCAGCAGCCTGAGGCGGAACGCCTACGAGCAGTACTTC. It is translated as CASSLRRNAYEQYF.

The rearrangement uses TRBV5-8 and TRBJ2-7; 10 bases are shared with TRBD1. This CDR3 is 15 amino acids long. Looked up from germline, CDR1 is SGHTS and CDR2 is YDEGEE. With V trimmed by 4 bases and J by 3 bases, 7 bases remained unmatched. CDR3 residues: CASSQTGTGDYEQYF. The CDR3, as DNA: TGTGCCAGCAGCCAAACCGGGACAGGGGACTACGAGCAGTACTTC.

The chain links TRBV27 to TRBJ2-4; 10 bases fit TRBD1. Germline V gives CDR1 MNHEY, CDR2 SMNVEV (reference sequence). The CDR3 length is 12 residues. With V trimmed by 9 bases and J by 6 bases, 2 bases remained unmatched. CDR3 coding DNA: TGTGCCAGTGGGGACAGGGGAAACATTCAGTACTTC. This gives the protein CASGDRGNIQYF.

The chain employs TRBV6-6 and TRBJ2-7; 10 nucleotides line up with TRBD1. Losses at the gene ends were 6 bases for V and 6 bases for J; bases not matched to a gene: 14. This CDR3 spans 16 amino acids. Germline CDR1 MNHNY, CDR2 SVGAGI (reference sequence). The CDR3 protein is CASRPRPHGQGGEQYF. CDR3 DNA: TGTGCCAGCAGACCACGCCCACATGGACAGGGGGGCGAGCAGTACTTC.

There are a few counts of this clone. CDR3 protein: CASSLGALNTEAFF. For the CDR3, the DNA is TGTGCCAGCAGCTTAGGGGCCCTGAACACTGAAGCTTTCTTT. This sequence joins TRBV7-9 and TRBJ1-1; no clear D. Germline V gene sequence: CDR1 SEHNR, CDR2 FQNEAQ (reference sequence). This CDR3 is 14 amino acids long. Trimming cost V 1 base and J 0 bases, with 6 bases left between them.

The V call is TRBV10-3, the J call TRBJ1-1; tentative D call: TRBD1 (5 bases). V was shortened by 11 bases and J by 1 base, with 11 bases between the two germline ends. Germline V gene data show CDR1 as ENHRY and CDR2 as SYGVKD. The CDR3 is made up of 12 amino acids. The CDR3 nucleotides are TGTGCCGCGGGGGGGACGAACACTGAAGCTTTCTTT. It translates to CAAGGTNTEAFF.

The chain employs TRBV5-1 and TRBJ1-2; 10 bases match TRBD1. The V segment lost 3 bases and the J segment 3 bases; nucleotides outside the gene matches: 2. This CDR3 region has 14 residues. Germline V gene lookup returns CDR1 SGHRS and CDR2 YFSETQ. Written as DNA, the CDR3 is TGCGCCAGCAGCTGGGGGACAGGGGACTATGGCTACACCTTC. Its translation is CASSWGTGDYGYTF.

The chain uses TRBV5-1 and TRBJ2-7; 7 bases line up with TRBD1. The CDR3 has 14 amino acids. Germline assignment: CDR1 SGHRS and CDR2 YFSETQ. V shed 1 base and J 3 bases; nucleotides not matched to a gene: 4. The CDR3, as DNA: TGCGCCAGCAGCTTGAGGACAGGAGACTACGAGCAGTACTTC. Protein sequence: CASSLRTGDYEQYF. The entire variable domain, with the rest obtained from reference TRBV5-1 and TRBJ2-7, is as follows: KAGVTQTPRYLIKTRGQQVTLSCSPISGHRSVSWYQQTPGQGLQFLFEYFSETQRNKGNFPGRFSGRQFSNSRSEMNVSTLELGDSALYLCASSLRTGDYEQYFGPGTRLTVT.